The T cell receptor (beta chain) under discussion was sequenced for a study of cytomegalovirus exposure and HLA in healthy donors. Study-level findings and limits: The study listed 150 to 200 cytomegalovirus-associated TCR beta chains. Later analysis identified a missense DCLRE1C variant that was linked to TCR beta V- and J-gene trimming.

The CDR3 covers 15 residues. Germline V lookup: CDR1 MDHEN, CDR2 SYDVKM. Trimming cost V 6 bases and J 4 bases; bases outside gene matches: 7. The PCR was carried out with 60 Vbeta primers and 13 Jbeta primers. Clones were sequenced by immunoSEQ multiplex PCR, and TCRdb holds only the in-frame ones, with some missing. The table has about 130,000 clones, about 70% seen once; the top ten hold approximately 7%. This clone was counted between two and nine times. What it binds is unknown. This TCR was recovered from a male donor in good health and CMV-seronegative. Sequenced input: PBMCs. The chain links TRBV28 to TRBJ2-1; 9 bases align to TRBD1. In DNA, the CDR3 is TGTGCCAGCAGCTCGCAGGGACAGGGTTACAATGAGCAGTTCTTC. This encodes CASSSQGQGYNEQFF.